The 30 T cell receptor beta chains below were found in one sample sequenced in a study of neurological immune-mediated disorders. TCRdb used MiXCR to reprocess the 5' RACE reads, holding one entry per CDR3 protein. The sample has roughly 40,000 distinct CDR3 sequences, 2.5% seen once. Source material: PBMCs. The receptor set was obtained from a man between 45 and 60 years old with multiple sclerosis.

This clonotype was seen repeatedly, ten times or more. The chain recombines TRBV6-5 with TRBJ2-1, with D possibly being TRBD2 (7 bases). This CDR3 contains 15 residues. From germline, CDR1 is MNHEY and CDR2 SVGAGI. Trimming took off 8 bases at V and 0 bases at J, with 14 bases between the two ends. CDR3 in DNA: TGTGCCAGCGAAAGTGGGGGGGCCTCCTACAATGAGCAGTTCTTC. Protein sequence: CASESGGASYNEQFF.

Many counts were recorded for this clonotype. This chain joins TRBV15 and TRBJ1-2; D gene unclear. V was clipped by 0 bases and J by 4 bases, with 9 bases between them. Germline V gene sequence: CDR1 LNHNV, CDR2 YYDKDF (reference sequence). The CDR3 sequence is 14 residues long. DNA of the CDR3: TGTGCCACCAGCAGAGATAGAACAGCCTATGGCTACACCTTC. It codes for CATSRDRTAYGYTF.

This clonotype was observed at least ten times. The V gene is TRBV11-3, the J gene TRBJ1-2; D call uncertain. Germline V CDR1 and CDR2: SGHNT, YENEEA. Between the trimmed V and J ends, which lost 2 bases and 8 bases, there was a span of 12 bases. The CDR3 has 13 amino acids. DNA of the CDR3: TGTGCCAGCAGCTTAATGGGGTCCCGCGGCTACACCTTC. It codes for CASSLMGSRGYTF.

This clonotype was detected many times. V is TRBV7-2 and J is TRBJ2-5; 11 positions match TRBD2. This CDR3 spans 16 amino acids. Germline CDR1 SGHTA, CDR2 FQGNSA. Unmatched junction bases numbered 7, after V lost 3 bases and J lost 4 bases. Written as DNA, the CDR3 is TGTGCCAGCAGCTTCGGTAGCGGGGGGGCCCGAGAGACCCAGTACTTC. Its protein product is CASSFGSGGARETQYF.

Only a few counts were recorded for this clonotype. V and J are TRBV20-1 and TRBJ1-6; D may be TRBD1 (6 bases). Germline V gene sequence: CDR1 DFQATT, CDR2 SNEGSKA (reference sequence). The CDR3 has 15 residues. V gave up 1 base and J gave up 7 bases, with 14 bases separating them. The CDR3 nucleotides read TGCAGTGCTAGAGGGGGGCATCTTGACAATTCACCCCTCCACTTT. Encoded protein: CSARGGHLDNSPLHF.

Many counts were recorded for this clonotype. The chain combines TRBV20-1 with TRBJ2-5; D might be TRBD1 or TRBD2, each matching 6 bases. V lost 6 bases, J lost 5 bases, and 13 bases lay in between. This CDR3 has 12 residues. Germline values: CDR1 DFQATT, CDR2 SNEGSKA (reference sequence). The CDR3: CSAPRGGETQYF. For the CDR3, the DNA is TGCAGTGCCCCAAGAGGGGGGGAGACCCAGTACTTC.

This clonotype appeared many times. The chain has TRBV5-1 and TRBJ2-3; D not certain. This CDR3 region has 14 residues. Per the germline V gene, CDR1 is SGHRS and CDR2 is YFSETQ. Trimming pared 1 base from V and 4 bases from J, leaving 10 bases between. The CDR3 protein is CASSLSKLPDTQYF. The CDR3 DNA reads TGCGCCAGCAGCTTGTCGAAGCTTCCAGATACGCAGTATTTT.

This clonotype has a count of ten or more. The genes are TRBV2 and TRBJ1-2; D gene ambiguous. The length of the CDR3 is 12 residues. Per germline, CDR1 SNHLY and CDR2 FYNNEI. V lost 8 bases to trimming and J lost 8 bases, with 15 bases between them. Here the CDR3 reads CASGREIWGYTF. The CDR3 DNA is TGTGCCAGCGGGCGAGAGATATGGGGCTACACCTTC.

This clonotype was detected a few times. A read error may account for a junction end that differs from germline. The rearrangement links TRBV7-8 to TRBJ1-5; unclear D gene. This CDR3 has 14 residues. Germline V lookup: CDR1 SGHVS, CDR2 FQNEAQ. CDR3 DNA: TGTGCCAGCAGCTTACAGGATAGCAATCAGCCCCAGAATTTT. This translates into CASSLQDSNQPQNF. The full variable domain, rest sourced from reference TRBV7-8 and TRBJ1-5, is GAGVSQSPRYKVAKRGQDVALRCDPISGHVSLFWYQQALGQGPEFLTYFQNEAQLDKSGLPSDRFFAERPEGSVSTLKIQRTQQEDSAVYLCASSLQDSNQPQNFGDGTRLSIL.

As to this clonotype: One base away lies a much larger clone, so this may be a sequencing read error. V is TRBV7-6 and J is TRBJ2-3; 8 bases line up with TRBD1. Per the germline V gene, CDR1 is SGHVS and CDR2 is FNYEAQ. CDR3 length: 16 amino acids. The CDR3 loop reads CASSLAGQGASDTEYF. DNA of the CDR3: TGTGCCAGCAGCTTAGCAGGGCAGGGGGCATCAGATACGGAGTATTTT.

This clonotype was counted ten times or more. CDR3: CAISEEGVGTEAFF. CDR3 sequence (DNA): TGTGCCATCAGTGAGGAGGGAGTGGGCACTGAAGCTTTCTTT. The V call is TRBV10-3, the J call TRBJ1-1; D not resolved. CDR1 and CDR2 from the germline V gene are ENHRY and SYGVKD. The CDR3 runs to 14 residues. Deletions cut 2 bases from V and 4 bases from J, with 11 bases between.

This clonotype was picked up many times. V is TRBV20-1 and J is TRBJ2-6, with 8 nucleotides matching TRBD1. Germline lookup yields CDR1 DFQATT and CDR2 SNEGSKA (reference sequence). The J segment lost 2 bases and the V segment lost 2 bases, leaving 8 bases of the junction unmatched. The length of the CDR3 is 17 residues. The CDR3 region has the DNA TGCAGTGCTAGAACCCGACAGGGGCGTACTGGGGCCAACGTCCTGACTTTC. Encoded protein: CSARTRQGRTGANVLTF.

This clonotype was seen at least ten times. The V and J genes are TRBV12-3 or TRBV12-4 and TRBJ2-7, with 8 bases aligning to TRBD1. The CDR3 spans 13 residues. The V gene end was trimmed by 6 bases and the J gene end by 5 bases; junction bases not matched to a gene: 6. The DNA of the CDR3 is TGTGCCAGCAGAGCAGACAGGGGTCACGAGCAGTACTTC. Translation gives CASRADRGHEQYF.

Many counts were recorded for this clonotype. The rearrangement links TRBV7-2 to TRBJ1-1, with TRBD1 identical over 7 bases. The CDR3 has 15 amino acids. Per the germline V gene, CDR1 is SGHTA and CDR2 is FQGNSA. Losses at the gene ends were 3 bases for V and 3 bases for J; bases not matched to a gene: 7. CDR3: CASSLNRGGDTEAFF. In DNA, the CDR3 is TGTGCCAGCAGCTTGAACAGGGGAGGGGACACTGAAGCTTTCTTT.

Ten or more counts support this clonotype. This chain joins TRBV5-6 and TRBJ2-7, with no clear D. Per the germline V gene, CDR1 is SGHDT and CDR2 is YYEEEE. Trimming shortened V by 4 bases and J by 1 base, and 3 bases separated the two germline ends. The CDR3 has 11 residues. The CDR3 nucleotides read TGTGCCAGCAGCGTTTCCTACGAGCAGTACTTC. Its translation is CASSVSYEQYF. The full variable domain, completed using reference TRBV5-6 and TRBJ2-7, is DAGVTQSPTHLIKTRGQQVTLRCSPKSGHDTVSWYQQALGQGPQFIFQYYEEEERQRGNFPDRFSGHQFPNYSSELNVNALLLGDSALYLCASSVSYEQYFGPGTRLTVT.

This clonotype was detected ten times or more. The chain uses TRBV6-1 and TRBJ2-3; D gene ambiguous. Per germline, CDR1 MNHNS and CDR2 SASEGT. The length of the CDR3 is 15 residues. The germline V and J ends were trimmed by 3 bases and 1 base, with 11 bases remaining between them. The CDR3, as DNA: TGTGCCAGCAGTGACCCTTTCGTTGGCACAGATACGCAGTATTTT. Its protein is CASSDPFVGTDTQYF.

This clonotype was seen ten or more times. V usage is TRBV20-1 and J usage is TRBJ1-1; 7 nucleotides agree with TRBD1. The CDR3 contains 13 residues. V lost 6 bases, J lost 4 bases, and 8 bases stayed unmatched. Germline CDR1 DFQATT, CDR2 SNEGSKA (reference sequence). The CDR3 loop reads CSAMIPGGTEAFF. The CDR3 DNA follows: TGCAGTGCCATGATTCCAGGGGGCACTGAAGCTTTCTTT.

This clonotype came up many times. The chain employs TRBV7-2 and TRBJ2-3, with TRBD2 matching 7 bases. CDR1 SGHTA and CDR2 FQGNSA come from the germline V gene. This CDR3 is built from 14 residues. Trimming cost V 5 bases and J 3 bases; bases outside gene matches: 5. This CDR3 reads CASSPGLVTDTQYF. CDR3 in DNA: TGTGCCAGCAGCCCCGGACTAGTAACAGATACGCAGTATTTT.

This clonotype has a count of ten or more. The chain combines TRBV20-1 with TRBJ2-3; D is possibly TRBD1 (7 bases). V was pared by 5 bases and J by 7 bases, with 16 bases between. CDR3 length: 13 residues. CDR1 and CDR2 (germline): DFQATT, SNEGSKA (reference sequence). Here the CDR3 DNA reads TGCAGTGCTGGGCCAGGGGGGCGGAATACGCAGTATTTT. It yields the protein CSAGPGGRNTQYF.

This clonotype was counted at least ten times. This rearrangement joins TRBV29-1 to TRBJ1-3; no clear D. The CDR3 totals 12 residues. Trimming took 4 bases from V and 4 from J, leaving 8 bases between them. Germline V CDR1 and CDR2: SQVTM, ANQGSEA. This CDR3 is CSVGVGGNTIYF. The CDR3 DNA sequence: TGCAGCGTTGGAGTAGGGGGAAACACCATATATTTT.

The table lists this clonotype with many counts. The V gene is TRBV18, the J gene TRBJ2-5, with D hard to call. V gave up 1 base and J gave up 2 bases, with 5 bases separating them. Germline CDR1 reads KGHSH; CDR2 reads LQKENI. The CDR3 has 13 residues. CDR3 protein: CASSPRGQETQYF. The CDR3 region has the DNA TGTGCCAGCTCACCACGAGGTCAAGAGACCCAGTACTTC.

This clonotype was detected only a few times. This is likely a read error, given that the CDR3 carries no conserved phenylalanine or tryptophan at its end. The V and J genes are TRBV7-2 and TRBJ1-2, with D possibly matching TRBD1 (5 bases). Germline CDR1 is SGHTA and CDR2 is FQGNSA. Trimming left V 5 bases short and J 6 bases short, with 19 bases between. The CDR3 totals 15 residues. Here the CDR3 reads CASSPLMGGDNGYTI. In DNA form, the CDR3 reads TGTGCCAGCAGCCCCTTAATGGGAGGGGATAATGGCTACACCATC.

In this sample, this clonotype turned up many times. CDR3 sequence reads: CASSLQGIYGYTF. The CDR3, as DNA: TGCGCCAGCAGCTTACAGGGGATCTATGGCTACACCTTC. The chain is built from TRBV5-1 and TRBJ1-2; 7 bases agree with TRBD1. The CDR3 is made up of 13 amino acids. Germline V lookup: CDR1 SGHRS, CDR2 YFSETQ. J gave up 4 bases and V 2 bases, and 2 bases lay outside the gene matches. The full variable domain, with the rest looked up from reference TRBV5-1 and TRBJ1-2, is KAGVTQTPRYLIKTRGQQVTLSCSPISGHRSVSWYQQTPGQGLQFLFEYFSETQRNKGNFPGRFSGRQFSNSRSEMNVSTLELGDSALYLCASSLQGIYGYTFGSGTRLTVV.

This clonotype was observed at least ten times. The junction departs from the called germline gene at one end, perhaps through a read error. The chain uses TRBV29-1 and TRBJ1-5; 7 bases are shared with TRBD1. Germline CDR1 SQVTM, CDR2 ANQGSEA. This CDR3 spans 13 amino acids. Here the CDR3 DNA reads TGCAGCGTTAAGGGGCAGGGGGATCAGCCCCAGAATTTT. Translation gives CSVKGQGDQPQNF. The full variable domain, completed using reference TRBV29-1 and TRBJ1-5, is SAVISQKPSRDICQRGTSLTIQCQVDSQVTMMFWYRQQPGQSLTLIATANQGSEATYESGFVIDKFPISRPNLTFSTLTVSNMSPEDSSIYLCSVKGQGDQPQNFGDGTRLSIL.

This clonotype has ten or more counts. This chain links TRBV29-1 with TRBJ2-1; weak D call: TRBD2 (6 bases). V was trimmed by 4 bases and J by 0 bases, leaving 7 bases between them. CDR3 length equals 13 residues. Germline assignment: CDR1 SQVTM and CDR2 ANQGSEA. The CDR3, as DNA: TGCAGCGTTGCGACTAGCTCCTACAATGAGCAGTTCTTC. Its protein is CSVATSSYNEQFF.

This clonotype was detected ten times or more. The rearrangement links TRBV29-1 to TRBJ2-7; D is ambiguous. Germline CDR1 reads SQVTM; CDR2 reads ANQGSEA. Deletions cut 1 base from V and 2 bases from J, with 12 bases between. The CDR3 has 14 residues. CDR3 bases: TGCAGCGTTGAAGCTGGGTTTCAAACCTACGAGCAGTACTTC. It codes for CSVEAGFQTYEQYF.

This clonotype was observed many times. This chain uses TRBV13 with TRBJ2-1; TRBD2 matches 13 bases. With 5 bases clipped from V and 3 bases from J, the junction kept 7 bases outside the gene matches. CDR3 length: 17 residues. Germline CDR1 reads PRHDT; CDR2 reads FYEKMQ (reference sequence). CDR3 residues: CASSPRLAGGRYNEQFF. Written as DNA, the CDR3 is TGTGCCAGCAGCCCGCGACTAGCGGGGGGCCGCTACAATGAGCAGTTCTTC.

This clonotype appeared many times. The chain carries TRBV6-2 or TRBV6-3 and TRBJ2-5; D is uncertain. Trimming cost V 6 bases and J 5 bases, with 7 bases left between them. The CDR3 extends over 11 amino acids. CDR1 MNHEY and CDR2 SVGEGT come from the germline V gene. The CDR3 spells CASRMTETQYF. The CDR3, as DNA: TGTGCCAGCAGGATGACGGAGACCCAGTACTTC.

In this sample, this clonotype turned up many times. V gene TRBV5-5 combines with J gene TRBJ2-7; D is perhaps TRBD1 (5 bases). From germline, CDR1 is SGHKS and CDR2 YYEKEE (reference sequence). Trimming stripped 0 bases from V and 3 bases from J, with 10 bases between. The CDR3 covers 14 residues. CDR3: CASSLGQGHYEQYF. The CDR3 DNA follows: TGTGCCAGCAGCTTGGGGCAGGGTCACTACGAGCAGTACTTC.

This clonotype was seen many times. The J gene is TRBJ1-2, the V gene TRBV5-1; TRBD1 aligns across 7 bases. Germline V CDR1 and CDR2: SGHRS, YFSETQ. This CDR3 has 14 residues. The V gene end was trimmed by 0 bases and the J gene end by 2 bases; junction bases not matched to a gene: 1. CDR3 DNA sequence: TGCGCCAGCAGCTTGGAGGGGGCGAACTATGGCTACACCTTC. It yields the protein CASSLEGANYGYTF.